This TCR beta chain comes out of a study of early T cells in non-severe SARS-CoV-2 infection. V dropped 5 bases and J dropped 4; count of bases not matched to a gene: 8. CDR3 size: 15 residues. Germline V gene lookup returns CDR1 SGHRS and CDR2 YFSETQ. This clonotype came up a few times. TCRdb recomputed calls from the 5' RACE reads with MiXCR, one row per CDR3 protein. The sample contains tens of thousands of distinct CDR3 sequences, about 12% of which appear only once. The sequence derives from an adult who was a healthcare worker with PCR-confirmed SARS-CoV-2 infection or an uninfected control (not recorded which). What was sequenced was whole blood. This rearrangement joins TRBV5-1 to TRBJ1-3; 8 positions match TRBD1. CDR3 sequence reads: CASSSGTGLGNTIYF. CDR3 sequence (DNA): TGCGCCAGCAGTTCCGGGACAGGTCTCGGAAACACCATATATTTT.